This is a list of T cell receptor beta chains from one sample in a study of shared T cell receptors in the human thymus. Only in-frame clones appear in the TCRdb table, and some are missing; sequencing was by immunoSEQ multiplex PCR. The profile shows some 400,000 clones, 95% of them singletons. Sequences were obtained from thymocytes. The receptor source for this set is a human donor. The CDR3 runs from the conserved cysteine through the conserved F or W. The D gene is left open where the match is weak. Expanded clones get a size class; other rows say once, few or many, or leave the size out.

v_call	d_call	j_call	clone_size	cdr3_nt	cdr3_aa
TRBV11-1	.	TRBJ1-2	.	TGTGCCAGCAGCGGATGGACTGGGGATGATGGCTACACCTTC	CASSGWTGDDGYTF
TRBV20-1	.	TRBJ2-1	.	TGCAGTGCTCGTTACTCCAATGAGCAGTTCTTC	CSARYSNEQFF
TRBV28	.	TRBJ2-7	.	TGTGCCAGCAGTTTATTCCGGAACGAGCAGTACTTC	CASSLFRNEQYF
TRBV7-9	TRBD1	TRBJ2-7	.	TGTGCCAGCAGTTTCCTCGACAGGGGAGTAAACAACGAGCAGTACTTC	CASSFLDRGVNNEQYF
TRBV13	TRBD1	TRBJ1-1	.	TGTGCCAGCAGCTTAGCCGGGACAGGGGACACTGAAGCTTTCTTT	CASSLAGTGDTEAFF
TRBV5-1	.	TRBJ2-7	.	TGCGCCAGCAGCTTGGGCGGGGTGCTGCCCAATTACGAGCAGTACTTC	CASSLGGVLPNYEQYF
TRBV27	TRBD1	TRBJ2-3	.	TGTGCCAGCAGTACTCGACAGGGGGCTCCAGATACGCAGTATTTT	CASSTRQGAPDTQYF
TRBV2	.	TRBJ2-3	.	TGTGCCAGAGAACCCGTTAGAAGGGGAGCCACAGATACGCAGTATTTT	CAREPVRRGATDTQYF
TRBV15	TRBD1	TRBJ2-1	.	TGTGCCACCAGCAGAGATCTCTTTCCTGACAGGGATTACAATGAGCAGTTCTTC	CATSRDLFPDRDYNEQFF
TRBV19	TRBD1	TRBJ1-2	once	TGTGCCAGTAGTTCCGGGACAGGGGGTGGCTACACCTTC	CASSSGTGGGYTF
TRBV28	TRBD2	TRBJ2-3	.	TGTGCCAGCAGTCCGCGGGGGGGTGGCACAGATACGCAGTATTTT	CASSPRGGGTDTQYF
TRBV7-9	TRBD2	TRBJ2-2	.	TGTGCCAGCAGCTTACAGCGGGAACTCGGGGAGCTGTTTTTT	CASSLQRELGELFF
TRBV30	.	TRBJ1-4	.	TGTGCCTGGTGGACAGCGCCCTATGCTAATGAAAAACTGTTTTTT	CAWWTAPYANEKLFF
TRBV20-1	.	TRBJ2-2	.	TGCAGTGCCCCGCGCGGGGGGGAGCTGTTTTTT	CSAPRGGELFF
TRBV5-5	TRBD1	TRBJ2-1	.	TGTGCCCGACAGGGGGCTTACAATGAGCAGTTCTTC	CARQGAYNEQFF
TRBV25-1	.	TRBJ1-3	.	TGTGCCAGCAGTGAAGGGTTGGGAAACACCATATATTTT	CASSEGLGNTIYF
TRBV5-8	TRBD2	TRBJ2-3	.	TGTGCCAGCAGCTTGGTGCTTACTAGCGGGGTTTCGACAAACACAGATACGCAGTATTTT	CASSLVLTSGVSTNTDTQYF
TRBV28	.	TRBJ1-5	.	TGTGCCAGCAAGCGGTCCCGGGGAAAGAGCAATCAGCCCCAGCATTTT	CASKRSRGKSNQPQHF
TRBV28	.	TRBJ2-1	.	TGTGCCAGCAGTTTCCCATTGGGGGAAGAGTGGGAAGATGAGCAGTTCTTC	CASSFPLGEEWEDEQFF
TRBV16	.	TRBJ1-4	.	TGTGCCAGCAGCCAATCACAGGGATGGGGGTCGACTAATGAAAAACTGTTTTTT	CASSQSQGWGSTNEKLFF
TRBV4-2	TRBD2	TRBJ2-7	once	TGTGCCAGCAGCCAAGCTGTGACTAGCGAGACCTACGAGCAGTACTTC	CASSQAVTSETYEQYF
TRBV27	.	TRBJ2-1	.	TGTGCCAGCCTTTCCGTCGAGGGATCTGAGCAGTTCTTC	CASLSVEGSEQFF
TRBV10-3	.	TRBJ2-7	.	TGTGCCATCAGTGGGTTTGGACAGCTTACCTACGAGCAGTACTTC	CAISGFGQLTYEQYF
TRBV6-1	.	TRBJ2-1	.	TGTGCCAGCAGGGGCAATGAGCAGTTCTTC	CASRGNEQFF
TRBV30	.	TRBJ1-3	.	TGTGCCTGGAACAGTACGGGCGAATTTGGAAACACCATATATTTT	CAWNSTGEFGNTIYF
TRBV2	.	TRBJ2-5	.	TGTGCCAGCGAGGAGGAAGGCCCCGAGGAGGAACAAATTACGACGCAAGAGACCCAGTACTTC	CASEEEGPEEEQITTQETQYF
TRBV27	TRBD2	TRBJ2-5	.	TGTGCCAGCAGTTCGACTAGCGGCACGGGGACCCAGTACTTC	CASSSTSGTGTQYF
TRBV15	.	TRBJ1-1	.	TGTGCCACCAGCAGAGCGGGGAGGACTGAAGCTTTCTTT	CATSRAGRTEAFF
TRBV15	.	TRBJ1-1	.	TGTGCCACCAGCAGAGTGAGGAGTTACACTGAAGCTTTCTTT	CATSRVRSYTEAFF
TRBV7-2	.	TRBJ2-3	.	TGTGCCAGCAGCTACAAGTTTGTTGGAGCGCAGTATTTT	CASSYKFVGAQYF
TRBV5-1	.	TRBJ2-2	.	TGCGCCAGCAGCTTGGAGCATCGAGGGGGCACCGGGGAGCTGTTTTTT	CASSLEHRGGTGELFF
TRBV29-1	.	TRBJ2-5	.	TGCAGCGTTGATCCGTGGGGGGCAGGGGGTGTCCAAGAGACCCAGTACTTC	CSVDPWGAGGVQETQYF
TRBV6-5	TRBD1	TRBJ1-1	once	TGTGCCAGCAGTTACTCGGTTCGAACAGGGGGCTGGGCTTTCTTT	CASSYSVRTGGWAFF
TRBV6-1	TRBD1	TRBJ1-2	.	TGTGCCAGCAGTGAGGGGACAGGGGACTGGGGTGAGGACGGCTACACCTTC	CASSEGTGDWGEDGYTF
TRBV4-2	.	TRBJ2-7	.	TGTGCCAGCAGCCAAGACCCGAGGAGCTCCTACGAGCAGTACTTC	CASSQDPRSSYEQYF
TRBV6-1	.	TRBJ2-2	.	TGTGCCAGCAGTGAACTTAGCGCCCCTAACACCGGGGAGCTGTTTTTT	CASSELSAPNTGELFF
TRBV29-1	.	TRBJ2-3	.	TGCAGCGTTGAGGCACCCAAAAGCCCAGATACGCAGTATTTT	CSVEAPKSPDTQYF
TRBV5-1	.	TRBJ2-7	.	TGCGCCAGCAGTGAAGGGGACTCCTACGAGCAGTACTTC	CASSEGDSYEQYF
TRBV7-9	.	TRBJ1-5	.	TGTGCCAGCAGCTTACCGGGTACTCAGCCCCAGCATTTT	CASSLPGTQPQHF
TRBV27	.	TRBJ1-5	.	TGTGCCAGCAGTCGAAATAGCAATCAGCCCCAGCATTTT	CASSRNSNQPQHF
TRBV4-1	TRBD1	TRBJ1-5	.	TGCGCCAGCAGCCCCGGAGGGACAGGAAATCAGCCCCAGCATTTT	CASSPGGTGNQPQHF
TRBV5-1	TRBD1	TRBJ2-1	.	TGCGCCAGCAGCTTGGCTTGGACAGGGGGGTTGACCTACAATGAGCAGTTCTTC	CASSLAWTGGLTYNEQFF
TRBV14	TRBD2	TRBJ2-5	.	TGTGCCAGCAGCTGTAAGCGGGAGGGCCGAGAGACCCAGTACTTC	CASSCKREGRETQYF
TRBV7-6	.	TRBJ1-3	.	TGTGCCAGCAGCTTAGGGTGGAGCTACTCTGGAAACACCATATATTTT	CASSLGWSYSGNTIYF
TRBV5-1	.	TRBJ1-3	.	TGCGCCAGCAGTTCCCCAGGGGACTCTGGAAACACCATATATTTT	CASSSPGDSGNTIYF
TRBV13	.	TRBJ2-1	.	TGTGCCAGCAGGGCCCATAACTCCTACAATGAGCAGTTCTTC	CASRAHNSYNEQFF
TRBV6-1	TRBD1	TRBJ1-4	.	TGTGCCAGCAGGGGACAGGGTTGGACTAATGAAAAACTGTTTTTT	CASRGQGWTNEKLFF
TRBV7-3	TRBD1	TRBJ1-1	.	TGTGCCAGCAGCTTTACCCGGGACAGCTTGAACACTGAAGCTTTCTTT	CASSFTRDSLNTEAFF
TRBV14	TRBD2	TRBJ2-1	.	TGTGCCAGCAGCCAGACTAGCGGTGCGGGCGGGGGATACAATGAGCAGTTCTTC	CASSQTSGAGGGYNEQFF
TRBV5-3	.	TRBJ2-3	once	TGTGCCAGAAGCTTCCCAGGGTTCACAGATACGCAGTATTTT	CARSFPGFTDTQYF
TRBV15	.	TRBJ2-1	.	TGTGCCACCAGCAGAGAGGTGCGGGGCTGTACCTCCTACAATGAGCAGTTCTTC	CATSREVRGCTSYNEQFF